The clone carrying this T cell receptor (beta chain) was observed many times. The cDNA came from 5'RACE, which used 10-nucleotide random UMIs. TCRdb independently ran MiXCR on the 5' RACE reads; one entry per CDR3 protein. Among about 62,000 distinct CDR3 sequences listed, 3.5% to 4.5% were seen once. The unsorted libraries were made from 2 million PBMCs kept at -80 C. This sample is drawn from a study of neurological immune-mediated disorders. The CDR3 totals 12 residues. CDR1 and CDR2 from the germline V gene are LGHDT and YNNKEL (reference sequence). V was pared by 1 base and J by 10 bases, with 5 bases between.

The TCR was taken from a woman aged 50 to 65 with multiple sclerosis. Input material: PBMCs. V usage is TRBV3-1 and J usage is TRBJ1-6; D is undetermined. The CDR3 region is CASSQGESPLHF. The DNA for the CDR3 is TGTGCCAGCAGCCAAGGCGAATCACCCCTCCACTTT.